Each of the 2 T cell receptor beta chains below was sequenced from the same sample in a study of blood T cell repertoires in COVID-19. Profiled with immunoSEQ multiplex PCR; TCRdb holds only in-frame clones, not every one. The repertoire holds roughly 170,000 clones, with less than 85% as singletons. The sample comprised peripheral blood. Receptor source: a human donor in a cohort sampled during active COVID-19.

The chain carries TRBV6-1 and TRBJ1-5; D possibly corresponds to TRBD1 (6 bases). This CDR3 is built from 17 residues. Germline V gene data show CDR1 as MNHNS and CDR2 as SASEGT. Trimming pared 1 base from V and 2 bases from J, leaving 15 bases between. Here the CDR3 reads CASSEGGWAGGNQPQHF. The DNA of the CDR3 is TGTGCCAGCAGTGAAGGTGGCTGGGCAGGGGGCAATCAGCCCCAGCATTTT.

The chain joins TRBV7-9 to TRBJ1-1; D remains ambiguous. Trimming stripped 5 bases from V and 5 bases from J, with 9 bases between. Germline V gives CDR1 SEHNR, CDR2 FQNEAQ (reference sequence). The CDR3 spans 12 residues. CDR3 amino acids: CASSPSRTEAFF. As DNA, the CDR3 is TGTGCCAGCAGCCCTAGTAGGACTGAAGCTTTCTTT.